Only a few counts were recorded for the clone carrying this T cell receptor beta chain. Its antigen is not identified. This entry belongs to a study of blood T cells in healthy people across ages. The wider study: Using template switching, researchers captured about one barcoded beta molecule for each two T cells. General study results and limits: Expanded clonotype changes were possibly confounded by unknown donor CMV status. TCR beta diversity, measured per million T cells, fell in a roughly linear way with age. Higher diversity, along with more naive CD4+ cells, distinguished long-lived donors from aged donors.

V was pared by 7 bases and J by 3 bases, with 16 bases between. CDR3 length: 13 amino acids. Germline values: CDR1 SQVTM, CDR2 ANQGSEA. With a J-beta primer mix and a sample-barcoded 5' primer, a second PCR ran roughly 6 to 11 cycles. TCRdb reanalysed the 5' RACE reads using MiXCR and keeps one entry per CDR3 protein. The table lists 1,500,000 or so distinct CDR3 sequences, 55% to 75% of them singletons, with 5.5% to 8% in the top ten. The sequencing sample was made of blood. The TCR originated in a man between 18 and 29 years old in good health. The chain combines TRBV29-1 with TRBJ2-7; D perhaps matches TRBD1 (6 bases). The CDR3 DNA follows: TGCAGCGCGATAACGACAGGAATCTACGAGCAGTACTTC. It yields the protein CSAITTGIYEQYF.